The rows below give T cell receptor beta chains drawn from one sample of a study of blood T cell repertoires in COVID-19. Profiling relied on immunoSEQ multiplex PCR, and the TCRdb table lists in-frame clones only, not all of them. The profile covers 20,000 or so clones, with 75% to 90% appearing a single time and about 18% taken by the ten largest. The sequenced sample was peripheral blood. The receptors derive from a human donor with acute or convalescent COVID-19. The donor label of this sample is uncertain. Each CDR3 is given with its conserved first and last residue. The order of the fields is V gene, D gene, J gene, clone size, CDR3 DNA, CDR3 protein. D genes are given only for firm matches. Some rows mark clone size as missing; the rest say once, few, many or name a class of expanded clone.

v_call: TRBV10-3; d_call: TRBD1; j_call: TRBJ1-6; clone_size: -; cdr3_nt: TGTGCCACCAACAATCTCGGGACAGGGGGCAAAAGCAACTCACCCCTCCACTTT; cdr3_aa: CATNNLGTGGKSNSPLHF
v_call: TRBV25-1; d_call: -; j_call: TRBJ2-3; clone_size: -; cdr3_nt: TGTGCCAGCAGTGAAGTTAGCCCCACAGATACGCAGTATTTT; cdr3_aa: CASSEVSPTDTQYF
v_call: TRBV7-3; d_call: TRBD2; j_call: TRBJ2-3; clone_size: -; cdr3_nt: TGTGCCAGCAGCCCAAGGGGACTAGCGGCTAGCACAGATACGCAGTATTTT; cdr3_aa: CASSPRGLAASTDTQYF
v_call: TRBV9; d_call: TRBD2; j_call: TRBJ2-5; clone_size: -; cdr3_nt: TGTGCCAGCAGCCCCTGGGGGGGTCAAGAGACCCAGTACTTC; cdr3_aa: CASSPWGGQETQYF
v_call: TRBV18; d_call: -; j_call: TRBJ2-5; clone_size: -; cdr3_nt: TGTGCCAGCTCACGTACGACAGGCAGCCTAGAGACCCAGTACTTC; cdr3_aa: CASSRTTGSLETQYF
v_call: TRBV2; d_call: TRBD2; j_call: TRBJ2-2; clone_size: -; cdr3_nt: TGTGCCAGCAGTACTGGACTAGCGGGGGCGGCCGTTCATGACGGGGAGCTGTTTTTT; cdr3_aa: CASSTGLAGAAVHDGELFF
v_call: TRBV7-7; d_call: TRBD2; j_call: TRBJ2-2; clone_size: once; cdr3_nt: TGTGCCAGCAGCTTAAGCGGGAGAGGCGGGGAGCTGTTTTTT; cdr3_aa: CASSLSGRGGELFF
v_call: TRBV29-1; d_call: -; j_call: TRBJ2-5; clone_size: -; cdr3_nt: TGCAGCGTTGTTACCAGTCAAGAGACCCAGTACTTC; cdr3_aa: CSVVTSQETQYF
v_call: TRBV7-8; d_call: TRBD1; j_call: TRBJ2-1; clone_size: -; cdr3_nt: TGTGCCAGCAGCCTCGGGACAGGGAGTCGGGTCTTC; cdr3_aa: CASSLGTGSRVF
v_call: TRBV30; d_call: -; j_call: TRBJ1-2; clone_size: -; cdr3_nt: TGTGCCTGGACCCCCTCGGAGTTGGATGGCTACACCTTC; cdr3_aa: CAWTPSELDGYTF
v_call: TRBV3-1/TRBV3-2; d_call: -; j_call: TRBJ2-7; clone_size: -; cdr3_nt: TGTGCCAGCAGCTCCACCTCAGGGCAGGGTTTCAAAGGCGAGCAGTACTTC; cdr3_aa: CASSSTSGQGFKGEQYF
v_call: TRBV5-1; d_call: -; j_call: TRBJ2-3; clone_size: -; cdr3_nt: TGCGCCAGCAGCCCAACTAGCACAGATACGCAGTATTTT; cdr3_aa: CASSPTSTDTQYF
v_call: TRBV28; d_call: -; j_call: TRBJ1-5; clone_size: -; cdr3_nt: TGTGCCAGCAGTACAGGAAATCAGCCCCAGCATTTT; cdr3_aa: CASSTGNQPQHF
v_call: TRBV4-1; d_call: -; j_call: TRBJ2-3; clone_size: -; cdr3_nt: TGCGCCAGCAGCCAAGACGGCGCTTTCCAGGGCACGCAGTATTTT; cdr3_aa: CASSQDGAFQGTQYF
v_call: TRBV10-3; d_call: -; j_call: TRBJ2-3; clone_size: once; cdr3_nt: TGTGCCATCAGTTCTAGAGATGATACGCAGTATTTT; cdr3_aa: CAISSRDDTQYF
v_call: TRBV3-1/TRBV3-2; d_call: -; j_call: TRBJ2-1; clone_size: -; cdr3_nt: TGTGCCAGCAGCCAAGTTAGCAGCCGCCCCTCCTACAATGAGCAGTTCTTC; cdr3_aa: CASSQVSSRPSYNEQFF
v_call: TRBV5-1; d_call: -; j_call: TRBJ1-5; clone_size: medium-sized; cdr3_nt: TGCGCCAGCAGCTTGGACGGTGGTGCTTATCAGCCCCAGCATTTT; cdr3_aa: CASSLDGGAYQPQHF
v_call: TRBV30; d_call: -; j_call: TRBJ2-3; clone_size: once; cdr3_nt: TGTGCCTGGAGTGTACAGGCAGATACGCAGTATTTT; cdr3_aa: CAWSVQADTQYF
v_call: TRBV7-3; d_call: -; j_call: TRBJ2-3; clone_size: -; cdr3_nt: TGTGCCAGCAGCGAACCGGGGGAGTCAGATACGCAGTATTTT; cdr3_aa: CASSEPGESDTQYF
v_call: TRBV7-8; d_call: -; j_call: TRBJ2-6; clone_size: -; cdr3_nt: TGTGCCAGCAGCTTGGTGCGTGGGGCCAACGTCCTGACTTTC; cdr3_aa: CASSLVRGANVLTF
v_call: TRBV12-2; d_call: -; j_call: TRBJ2-1; clone_size: -; cdr3_nt: TGTGCAAGTCGCTTAGTGTCCCCCCCGGAGAGGGACTACCACTCCTACAATGAGCAGTTCTTC; cdr3_aa: CASRLVSPPERDYHSYNEQFF
v_call: TRBV7-2; d_call: -; j_call: TRBJ1-5; clone_size: -; cdr3_nt: TGTGCCAGCAGCTTCTCAACGGATCAGCCCCAGCATTTT; cdr3_aa: CASSFSTDQPQHF
v_call: TRBV7-2; d_call: -; j_call: TRBJ2-5; clone_size: -; cdr3_nt: TGTGCCAGCAGCTTCGCAGGGGAGGAGACCCAGTACTTC; cdr3_aa: CASSFAGEETQYF
v_call: TRBV29-1; d_call: -; j_call: TRBJ2-1; clone_size: -; cdr3_nt: TGCAGCGTTGAAATGGACTATATCAATGAGCAGTTCTTC; cdr3_aa: CSVEMDYINEQFF
v_call: TRBV24-1; d_call: -; j_call: TRBJ2-3; clone_size: few; cdr3_nt: TGTGCCACCCAATTCCCGCTCCAGGCCGCAAATACGCAGTATTTT; cdr3_aa: CATQFPLQAANTQYF
v_call: TRBV9; d_call: -; j_call: TRBJ1-6; clone_size: -; cdr3_nt: TGTGCCAGCAGCGTCTCCCCCATCAGCTCCTATAATTCACCCCTCCACTTT; cdr3_aa: CASSVSPISSYNSPLHF
v_call: TRBV5-4; d_call: -; j_call: TRBJ2-3; clone_size: -; cdr3_nt: TGTGCCAGCAGCCAACGTACAGCCCGCACAGATACGCAGTATTTT; cdr3_aa: CASSQRTARTDTQYF
v_call: TRBV25-1; d_call: -; j_call: TRBJ1-1; clone_size: once; cdr3_nt: TGTGCCAGCAGGGCGGGGGAGAACACTGAAGCTTTCTTT; cdr3_aa: CASRAGENTEAFF
v_call: TRBV2; d_call: -; j_call: TRBJ1-5; clone_size: -; cdr3_nt: TGTGCCAGCAGGGAACAGGTTAGGAGCAATCAGCCCCAGCATTTT; cdr3_aa: CASREQVRSNQPQHF
v_call: TRBV7-2; d_call: TRBD2; j_call: TRBJ2-3; clone_size: few; cdr3_nt: TGTGCCAGCAGCTTAGTAGGAGCGGGGGGTATTGATACGCAGTATTTT; cdr3_aa: CASSLVGAGGIDTQYF
v_call: TRBV14; d_call: -; j_call: TRBJ2-2; clone_size: -; cdr3_nt: TGTGCCAGCAGCCAAGTTCAAAACACCGGGGAGCTGTTTTTT; cdr3_aa: CASSQVQNTGELFF
v_call: TRBV25-1; d_call: TRBD1; j_call: TRBJ2-3; clone_size: -; cdr3_nt: TGTGCCAGCAGTGAAGGGGGCAGGGGGCGCGCAGATACGCAGTATTTT; cdr3_aa: CASSEGGRGRADTQYF
v_call: TRBV6-5; d_call: -; j_call: TRBJ2-1; clone_size: -; cdr3_nt: TGTGCCACCCAACTAATGAACTCCTACAATGAGCAGTTCTTC; cdr3_aa: CATQLMNSYNEQFF
v_call: TRBV7-2; d_call: TRBD1; j_call: TRBJ1-2; clone_size: -; cdr3_nt: TGTGCCAGCAGCCCCCAGACAGGGAGCTATGGCTACACCTTC; cdr3_aa: CASSPQTGSYGYTF
v_call: TRBV6-5; d_call: TRBD2; j_call: TRBJ2-1; clone_size: -; cdr3_nt: TGTGCCAGCAGTCTAGAGGAATACGGGGGGAATGAGCAGTTCTTC; cdr3_aa: CASSLEEYGGNEQFF
v_call: TRBV10-1; d_call: TRBD2; j_call: TRBJ2-7; clone_size: -; cdr3_nt: TGCGCCAGCAGTTCTAGCGGGAGGAGTTACGAGCAGTACTTC; cdr3_aa: CASSSSGRSYEQYF
v_call: TRBV9; d_call: -; j_call: TRBJ1-4; clone_size: once; cdr3_nt: TGTGCCAGCGGAAACCGGGACATCTCAAATGAAAAACTGTTTTTT; cdr3_aa: CASGNRDISNEKLFF
v_call: TRBV5-3; d_call: -; j_call: TRBJ2-7; clone_size: -; cdr3_nt: TGTGCCAGAAGCTTGGGCCCACCGGTTGGGAGTCCCTACGAGCAGTACTTC; cdr3_aa: CARSLGPPVGSPYEQYF
v_call: TRBV7-9; d_call: TRBD2; j_call: TRBJ2-2; clone_size: -; cdr3_nt: TGTGCCAGCAGCTTAGCGGGGGGGAGATCCACCGGGGAGCTGTTTTTT; cdr3_aa: CASSLAGGRSTGELFF
v_call: TRBV6-5; d_call: -; j_call: TRBJ1-2; clone_size: -; cdr3_nt: TGTGCCAGCAGTTACGTTGGCAGGTTGGACTATGGCTACACCTTC; cdr3_aa: CASSYVGRLDYGYTF
v_call: TRBV9; d_call: TRBD2; j_call: TRBJ2-5; clone_size: -; cdr3_nt: TGTGCCAGCAGCGGAGGGACTAGCGGGGGTCCAACACAAGAGACCCAGTACTTC; cdr3_aa: CASSGGTSGGPTQETQYF
v_call: TRBV18; d_call: TRBD2; j_call: TRBJ2-3; clone_size: -; cdr3_nt: TGTGCCAGCTCACCATACGGTAGCGGGGCAGGAGATACGCAGTATTTT; cdr3_aa: CASSPYGSGAGDTQYF
v_call: TRBV6-2/TRBV6-3; d_call: TRBD1; j_call: TRBJ2-5; clone_size: -; cdr3_nt: TGTGCCAGCAGTTCGCCGGGGACAGGGAGAGAGACCCAGTACTTC; cdr3_aa: CASSSPGTGRETQYF
v_call: TRBV2; d_call: -; j_call: TRBJ2-3; clone_size: -; cdr3_nt: TGTGCCAGCAGTGGGGGCATTCGCACAGATACGCAGTATTTT; cdr3_aa: CASSGGIRTDTQYF
v_call: TRBV2; d_call: TRBD1; j_call: TRBJ1-2; clone_size: -; cdr3_nt: TGTGCCAGCAGGGCGGCGACAGGGGGCGACTATGGCTACACCTTC; cdr3_aa: CASRAATGGDYGYTF
v_call: TRBV7-9; d_call: TRBD2; j_call: TRBJ2-6; clone_size: once; cdr3_nt: TGTGCCAGCAGCTTAGGGGGGAGGGCCCCTGGGGCCAACGTCCTGACTTTC; cdr3_aa: CASSLGGRAPGANVLTF
v_call: TRBV11-2; d_call: -; j_call: TRBJ2-2; clone_size: -; cdr3_nt: TGTGCCAGCAGCCCACGTTCGGGGGATGGGGAGCTGTTTTTT; cdr3_aa: CASSPRSGDGELFF
v_call: TRBV5-1; d_call: TRBD2; j_call: TRBJ2-7; clone_size: -; cdr3_nt: TGCGCCAGCAGCTTGTACACTAGCGGGACCTACGAGCAGTACTTC; cdr3_aa: CASSLYTSGTYEQYF
v_call: TRBV27; d_call: TRBD1; j_call: TRBJ1-1; clone_size: once; cdr3_nt: TGTGCCAGCAGTTTACCCGGACAGGACTACACTGAAGCTTTCTTT; cdr3_aa: CASSLPGQDYTEAFF
v_call: TRBV13; d_call: TRBD1; j_call: TRBJ1-4; clone_size: few; cdr3_nt: TGTGCCAGCAGCTCCAGGGACAGTCCAGGAAAACTGTTTTTT; cdr3_aa: CASSSRDSPGKLFF